A selection of T cell receptor beta chains follows, all from one sample in a study of blood T cell repertoires in COVID-19. Produced via immunoSEQ multiplex PCR; TCRdb's table is partial and in-frame only. The sample consists of just over 650,000 clones, 85% to 90% of them appearing once. The sequencing sample was made of peripheral blood. The receptors stem from a woman aged 18 to 35 with acute or convalescent COVID-19. CDR3s include the opening cysteine and the closing phenylalanine or tryptophan. The D gene is left open where the match is weak. A row's size may be missing; if present it is once, few, many or a size class.

V gene	J gene	D gene	clone size	CDR3 protein	CDR3 DNA
TRBV2	TRBJ2-7	TRBD2	once	CASRVAGAAYEQYF	TGTGCCAGCAGGGTAGCGGGGGCCGCCTACGAGCAGTACTTC
TRBV29-1	TRBJ1-1	.	.	CSLDKNTEAFF	TGCAGCCTTGACAAGAACACTGAAGCTTTCTTT
TRBV5-1	TRBJ2-7	TRBD1	once	CASSLKVRTGPYEQYF	TGCGCCAGCAGCTTGAAGGTCAGGACAGGGCCCTACGAGCAGTACTTC
TRBV29-1	TRBJ1-2	.	.	CSALRGGAHGYTF	TGCAGCGCGCTACGTGGAGGGGCGCATGGCTACACCTTC
TRBV21-1	TRBJ2-1	.	.	CASSKVCEVF	TGTGCCAGCAGCAAAGTTTGCGAGGTCTTC
TRBV4-1	TRBJ1-6	.	.	CASSQGDSPLHF	TGCGCCAGCAGCCAAGGCGATTCACCCCTCCACTTT
TRBV29-1	TRBJ1-2	.	.	CSESTGGGYTF	TGCAGCGAATCGACCGGGGGAGGCTACACCTTC
TRBV11-2	TRBJ1-2	TRBD1	.	CASSSSGVRGRANYGYTF	TGTGCCAGCAGCTCCTCAGGTGTGAGGGGGCGGGCTAACTATGGCTACACCTTC
TRBV30	TRBJ1-2	TRBD1	.	CAWSRDRVQYGYTF	TGTGCCTGGAGCCGGGACAGGGTGCAGTATGGCTACACCTTC
TRBV5-6	TRBJ1-2	.	.	CASSLGSNYGYTF	TGTGCCAGCAGCTTGGGGAGTAACTATGGCTACACCTTC
TRBV5-1	TRBJ2-3	.	.	CASSLAQLEDTQYF	TGCGCCAGCAGCTTGGCCCAACTAGAGGATACGCAGTATTTT
TRBV7-6	TRBJ2-2	TRBD2	.	CAIAQPSGHTGELFF	TGTGCCATCGCCCAACCTAGCGGTCACACCGGGGAGCTGTTTTTT
TRBV19	TRBJ1-4	.	.	CASSPQPRGEKLFF	TGTGCCAGTAGTCCTCAGCCTCGGGGTGAAAAACTGTTTTTT
TRBV29-1	TRBJ1-1	.	.	CSVDPAGNTEAFF	TGCAGCGTTGATCCGGCGGGGAACACTGAAGCTTTCTTT
TRBV7-3	TRBJ1-1	.	.	CASSLNRDTEAFF	TGTGCCAGCAGCTTAAACCGGGACACTGAAGCTTTCTTT
TRBV29-1	TRBJ2-1	TRBD1	.	CSVVGQGGYNEQFF	TGCAGCGTTGTAGGACAGGGGGGGTACAATGAGCAGTTCTTC
TRBV19	TRBJ1-2	.	.	CASRGSTYGYTF	TGTGCCAGTAGAGGGAGTACCTATGGCTACACCTTC
TRBV10-3	TRBJ1-5	.	.	CAISESRGSQPQHF	TGTGCCATCAGTGAGTCCCGCGGGAGTCAGCCCCAGCATTTT
TRBV5-1	TRBJ1-2	TRBD1	.	CASSRDRDPYGYTF	TGCGCCAGCAGCCGGGACAGGGATCCCTATGGCTACACCTTC
TRBV6-5	TRBJ1-2	.	.	CASSSGRGGGYGYTF	TGTGCCAGCAGCTCCGGACGGGGCGGGGGCTATGGCTACACCTTC
TRBV7-2	TRBJ2-7	.	.	CASSSLIVYEQYF	TGTGCCAGCAGCTCTTTAATCGTGTACGAGCAGTACTTC
TRBV10-1	TRBJ2-3	TRBD2	.	CASSESEVAGDTDTQYF	TGCGCCAGCAGTGAGTCAGAGGTAGCGGGAGACACAGATACGCAGTATTTT
TRBV9	TRBJ1-2	.	.	CASSVGGANYGYTF	TGTGCCAGCAGCGTAGGGGGAGCTAACTATGGCTACACCTTC
TRBV24-1	TRBJ1-1	.	.	CATRDTKNTEAFF	TGTGCCACCCGGGACACAAAGAACACTGAAGCTTTCTTT
TRBV12-3/TRBV12-4	TRBJ1-2	.	.	CASSSRQGYGYTF	TGTGCCAGCAGTTCTAGGCAGGGCTATGGCTACACCTTC
TRBV7-2	TRBJ1-3	.	.	CASSSILSSGNTIYF	TGTGCCAGCAGCTCGATCCTCAGCTCTGGAAACACCATATATTTT
TRBV7-9	TRBJ1-5	.	.	CASSSGRGQPQHF	TGTGCCAGCAGCTCCGGCAGAGGTCAGCCCCAGCATTTT
TRBV25-1	TRBJ1-1	.	.	CASSEYDGRSTEAFF	TGTGCCAGCAGTGAATACGACGGTAGGAGCACTGAAGCTTTCTTT
TRBV19	TRBJ1-2	.	.	CASSQGSVYGYTF	TGTGCCAGTAGCCAGGGGAGCGTCTATGGCTACACCTTC
TRBV3-1/TRBV3-2	TRBJ2-3	TRBD1	.	CASSHHPGQGTDTQYF	TGTGCCAGCAGCCATCACCCGGGACAGGGCACAGATACGCAGTATTTT
TRBV4-1	TRBJ1-1	.	.	CASSQDLSFGGPF	TGCGCCAGCAGCCAAGATCTAAGCTTTGGGGGCCCTTTT
TRBV9	TRBJ2-7	TRBD2	.	CASSAGGSFYEQYF	TGTGCCAGCAGCGCGGGGGGTAGCTTCTACGAGCAGTACTTC
TRBV6-4	TRBJ1-6	TRBD1	.	CASSVDRGNSPLHF	TGTGCCAGCAGTGTGGACAGGGGCAATTCACCCCTCCACTTT
TRBV7-9	TRBJ2-3	TRBD2	.	CASSRGFGEGDTQYF	TGTGCCAGCAGCAGAGGCTTTGGGGAGGGGGATACGCAGTATTTT
TRBV30	TRBJ2-1	TRBD1	once	CAFRTGAYNEQFF	TGTGCCTTCCGGACAGGGGCCTACAATGAGCAGTTCTTC
TRBV6-5	TRBJ1-6	TRBD1	.	CASSRDRASSPLHF	TGTGCCAGCAGCCGGGACAGGGCCTCATCACCCCTCCACTTT
TRBV5-4	TRBJ1-5	.	.	CASSFAPQQYSNQPQHF	TGTGCCAGCAGCTTTGCGCCACAGCAATATAGCAATCAGCCCCAGCATTTT
TRBV27	TRBJ2-5	TRBD1	few	CASSKSPDRAETQYF	TGTGCCAGCAGCAAGAGCCCTGACAGGGCAGAGACCCAGTACTTC
TRBV6-5	TRBJ2-7	.	.	CASSYSGHFSYEQYF	TGTGCCAGCAGTTACTCTGGACACTTCTCCTACGAGCAGTACTTC
TRBV6-4	TRBJ1-2	.	.	CASSVSGGSGAYGYTF	TGTGCCAGCAGTGTATCCGGCGGCAGCGGAGCCTATGGCTACACCTTC
TRBV24-1	TRBJ2-1	.	.	CATSSWAGGKDEQFF	TGTGCCACCTCCTCCTGGGCAGGGGGGAAGGATGAGCAGTTCTTC
TRBV13	TRBJ2-3	TRBD2	.	CASSSWTSGGARTDTQYF	TGTGCCAGCAGCTCCTGGACTAGCGGGGGGGCCCGCACAGATACGCAGTATTTT
TRBV5-8	TRBJ1-2	TRBD1	.	CASSPDRVGGYTF	TGTGCCAGCAGCCCTGACAGGGTCGGTGGCTACACCTTC
TRBV9	TRBJ1-2	.	.	CASSVGGSGYTF	TGTGCCAGCAGCGTAGGAGGGAGTGGCTACACCTTC
TRBV9	TRBJ1-6	.	once	CASSSGQANSPLHF	TGTGCCAGCAGCTCCGGACAAGCGAATTCACCCCTCCACTTT
TRBV6-5	TRBJ1-1	.	.	CASSSREKNTEAFF	TGTGCCAGCAGTTCCAGGGAAAAGAACACTGAAGCTTTCTTT
TRBV7-2	TRBJ2-2	.	.	CASSPQGSRTGELFF	TGTGCCAGCAGCCCCCAGGGATCCAGAACCGGGGAGCTGTTTTTT
TRBV10-3	TRBJ2-7	.	.	CAISLPDTPYEQYF	TGTGCCATCAGTCTCCCGGACACACCTTACGAGCAGTACTTC
TRBV5-1	TRBJ2-5	.	.	CASSLVQVQETQYF	TGCGCCAGCAGCTTGGTGCAGGTTCAAGAGACCCAGTACTTC
TRBV7-2	TRBJ1-6	.	few	CASSGHKAGAGSPLHF	TGTGCCAGCAGCGGGCATAAGGCAGGGGCAGGATCACCCCTCCACTTT
TRBV5-1	TRBJ1-5	TRBD1	.	CASSFGDRGQPQHF	TGCGCCAGCAGCTTTGGGGACAGGGGGCAGCCCCAGCATTTT
TRBV7-2	TRBJ2-3	TRBD2	once	CASSFLAGGTDTQYF	TGTGCCAGCAGCTTTCTAGCGGGGGGCACAGATACGCAGTATTTT
TRBV7-2	TRBJ2-7	TRBD2	.	CASSLWDRGGATYEQYF	TGTGCCAGCAGCTTATGGGACCGGGGGGGAGCTACCTACGAGCAGTACTTC
TRBV6-1	TRBJ2-7	TRBD1	.	CASSEGGQGWGPYEQYF	TGTGCCAGCAGTGAAGGTGGACAGGGGTGGGGACCCTACGAGCAGTACTTC
TRBV18	TRBJ1-3	TRBD1	few	CASSPDRVSGNTIYF	TGTGCCAGCTCACCAGACAGGGTCTCTGGAAACACCATATATTTT
TRBV7-9	TRBJ1-2	.	.	CASSASRVRGNGYTF	TGTGCCAGCAGCGCGAGCCGGGTACGCGGTAATGGCTACACCTTC
TRBV2	TRBJ1-2	.	.	CASRLIWRGWGYTF	TGTGCCAGCAGACTAATTTGGAGGGGATGGGGCTACACCTTC
TRBV27	TRBJ1-1	TRBD1	.	CASDTIGQGLTEAFF	TGTGCCAGCGACACCATCGGACAGGGGCTAACTGAAGCTTTCTTT